A single sample gave rise to the 28 T cell receptor beta chains below, sequenced in a study of T cell responses to AZD1222 COVID-19 vaccine. This table comes from immunoSEQ multiplex PCR, and its TCRdb copy is limited to in-frame clones, with some not included. This repertoire shows over 150,000 clones, 90% found once; its top ten account for 2.5% to 3%. The source material was peripheral blood, sampled on day 0 of AZD1222 vaccination. The receptor set was obtained from an adult in good health.

The rearrangement uses TRBV13 and TRBJ1-1; 8 nucleotides align to TRBD1. The J segment lost 1 base and the V segment lost 6 bases, leaving 4 bases of the junction unmatched. Germline lookup yields CDR1 PRHDT and CDR2 FYEKMQ (reference sequence). CDR3 length: 14 residues. Here the CDR3 DNA reads TGTGCCAGCAGGACAGGGGAATCGAACACTGAAGCTTTCTTT. This encodes CASRTGESNTEAFF. Complete variable domain (other parts from reference TRBV13 and TRBJ1-1): AAGVIQSPRHLIKEKRETATLKCYPIPRHDTVYWYQQGPGQDPQFLISFYEKMQSDKGSIPDRFSAQQFSDYHSELNMSSLELGDSALYFCASRTGESNTEAFFGQGTRLTVV.

The chain uses TRBV7-2 and TRBJ2-7; D gene uncertain. Germline V gene data show CDR1 as SGHTA and CDR2 as FQGNSA. The CDR3 has 14 amino acids. V was clipped by 0 bases and J by 2 bases, with 8 bases between them. CDR3 loop: CASSLAGIPYEQYF. CDR3 DNA sequence: TGTGCCAGCAGCTTAGCGGGGATTCCCTACGAGCAGTACTTC.

The rearrangement links TRBV27 to TRBJ1-6; 11 nucleotides align to TRBD1. The germline gives CDR1 MNHEY, CDR2 SMNVEV (reference sequence). V lost 4 bases and J lost 3; bases outside the gene matches: 5. The CDR3 length is 17 residues. The CDR3 loop reads CASSSRTGGVYNSPLHF. The CDR3 region has the DNA TGTGCCAGCAGTTCTCGGACAGGGGGCGTCTATAATTCACCCCTCCACTTT.

The V call is TRBV7-6, the J call TRBJ1-1, with a weak D call TRBD1 (6 bases). The length of the CDR3 is 14 residues. The ends were cut back, 2 bases at V and 1 base at J, with 8 bases in the middle. From germline, CDR1 is SGHVS and CDR2 FNYEAQ. The CDR3 reads CASSLNRANTEAFF. Written as DNA, the CDR3 is TGTGCCAGCAGCTTAAACAGGGCGAACACTGAAGCTTTCTTT.

V usage is TRBV6-5 and J usage is TRBJ2-3; D possibly uses TRBD1 or TRBD2 (5 bases each). The germline V and J ends were trimmed by 5 bases and 1 base, with 10 bases remaining between them. Germline V gene sequence: CDR1 MNHEY, CDR2 SVGAGI. The length of the CDR3 is 14 residues. CDR3 residues: CASSRRGGTDTQYF. As DNA, the CDR3 is TGTGCCAGCAGTCGACGAGGGGGCACAGATACGCAGTATTTT.

V usage is TRBV7-8 and J usage is TRBJ2-2, with a possible D match to TRBD2 (7 bases). The CDR3 totals 15 residues. Germline CDR1 SGHVS, CDR2 FQNEAQ. V shed 1 base and J shed 5 bases, with 11 bases lying between them. In DNA, the CDR3 is TGTGCCAGCAGCTTAGGCGGGGGCCGAACCGGGGAGCTGTTTTTT. Translation: CASSLGGGRTGELFF.

The chain recombines TRBV5-6 with TRBJ1-2, with TRBD1 as a possible D gene (6 bases). The V end was cut by 3 bases, the J end by 7 bases, with 10 bases between. Per the germline V gene, CDR1 is SGHDT and CDR2 is YYEEEE. The CDR3 length is 12 residues. The CDR3 DNA sequence: TGTGCCAGCAGCTCTAACAGGGTTGGCTACACCTTC. It specifies CASSSNRVGYTF. The full variable domain, rest sourced from reference TRBV5-6 and TRBJ1-2, is DAGVTQSPTHLIKTRGQQVTLRCSPKSGHDTVSWYQQALGQGPQFIFQYYEEEERQRGNFPDRFSGHQFPNYSSELNVNALLLGDSALYLCASSSNRVGYTFGSGTRLTVV.

The CDR3 loop is CAIRLDRDDSGNTIYF. Written as DNA, the CDR3 is TGTGCCATCCGCCTGGACAGGGATGACTCTGGAAACACCATATATTTT. The rearrangement links TRBV10-3 to TRBJ1-3; TRBD1 matches at 8 bases. Germline CDR1 and CDR2: ENHRY and SYGVKD. The CDR3 runs 16 residues. V dropped 8 bases and J dropped 0; count of bases not matched to a gene: 9.

CDR3 residues: CASSQEALAGGRIGQETQYF. Here the CDR3 DNA reads TGTGCCAGCAGCCAAGAGGCACTAGCGGGGGGGAGAATTGGGCAAGAGACCCAGTACTTC. V is TRBV4-2 and J is TRBJ2-5; 13 bases map to TRBD2. The CDR3 runs 20 residues. Germline-derived CDR1 and CDR2 are LGHNA and YNFKEQ. After removal of 0 bases from V and 2 bases from J, the junction contained 12 bases not matched to a gene.

This chain uses TRBV7-2 with TRBJ1-2; 8 nucleotides match TRBD1. With 1 base clipped from V and 8 bases from J, the junction kept 9 bases outside the gene matches. CDR1 and CDR2 from the germline V gene are SGHTA and FQGNSA. This CDR3 is 15 amino acids long. Written as DNA, the CDR3 is TGTGCCAGCAGCTTAGATTTCCAGGGGGCCAACGGCTACACCTTC. Its protein product is CASSLDFQGANGYTF. Complete variable domain (other parts from reference TRBV7-2 and TRBJ1-2): GAGVSQSPSNKVTEKGKDVELRCDPISGHTALYWYRQSLGQGLEFLIYFQGNSAPDKSGLPSDRFSAERTGGSVSTLTIQRTQQEDSAVYLCASSLDFQGANGYTFGSGTRLTVV.

CDR3 in amino acids: CASSEFGRERVGGYTF. The CDR3 DNA reads TGTGCCAGCAGTGAATTTGGCAGGGAGAGGGTCGGAGGCTACACCTTC. This chain uses TRBV25-1 with TRBJ1-2; a possible D gene is TRBD1 (5 bases). Trimming took off 1 base at V and 8 bases at J, with 20 bases between the two ends. This CDR3 comprises 16 residues. Germline V gene sequence: CDR1 MGHDK, CDR2 SYGVNS.

V is TRBV19 and J is TRBJ1-1; possibly TRBD1 for D (5 bases). This CDR3 spans 14 amino acids. V lost 5 bases to trimming and J lost 2 bases, with 12 bases between them. Germline V gene lookup returns CDR1 LNHDA and CDR2 SQIVND (reference sequence). The CDR3 reads CASSVGTDNTEAFF. CDR3 nucleotides: TGTGCCAGTAGTGTTGGGACTGACAACACTGAAGCTTTCTTT.

This clone showed up just a few times. The gene calls are TRBV6-5 and TRBJ1-1, with 7 bases fitting TRBD1. The CDR3 loop spans 14 amino acids. The ends lost 4 bases at V and 5 bases at J; junction bases unmatched: 7. Germline V gene lookup returns CDR1 MNHEY and CDR2 SVGAGI. The CDR3 loop reads CASSSDSGGTEAFF. The CDR3, as DNA: TGTGCCAGCAGTTCCGATTCAGGGGGGACTGAAGCTTTCTTT.

The CDR3 loop is CASSPRVRDEQYF. CDR3 sequence (DNA): TGCGCCAGCAGCCCGCGGGTTAGGGACGAGCAGTACTTC. The chain employs TRBV4-3 and TRBJ2-7; maybe TRBD2 (5 bases). The V gene's germline CDR1 is LGHNA and CDR2 YSLEER. Trimming pared 4 bases from V and 5 bases from J, leaving 12 bases between. The CDR3 covers 13 residues.

The chain combines TRBV7-2 with TRBJ1-1; D remains unclear. Trimming shortened V by 5 bases and J by 4 bases, and 14 bases separated the two germline ends. The CDR3 is 14 amino acids. Germline V lookup: CDR1 SGHTA, CDR2 FQGNSA. The DNA for the CDR3 is TGTGCCAGCAGCGGGGAGGGCGCGAGCACTGAAGCTTTCTTT. It encodes CASSGEGASTEAFF. Full variable domain (rest looked up from reference TRBV7-2 and TRBJ1-1): GAGVSQSPSNKVTEKGKDVELRCDPISGHTALYWYRQSLGQGLEFLIYFQGNSAPDKSGLPSDRFSAERTGGSVSTLTIQRTQQEDSAVYLCASSGEGASTEAFFGQGTRLTVV.

The chain uses TRBV6-4 and TRBJ2-3; D uncertain. The CDR3 sequence is 14 residues long. Germline V gene lookup returns CDR1 MRHNA and CDR2 SNTAGT. The V end was cut by 5 bases, the J end by 2 bases, with 11 bases between. CDR3 coding DNA: TGTGCCAGCAGTCCGGGCTCTACCACAGATACGCAGTATTTT. It encodes CASSPGSTTDTQYF.

The CDR3 reads CASSFPRAQETQYF. The CDR3 DNA is TGTGCCAGCAGCTTCCCCAGGGCCCAAGAGACCCAGTACTTC. This chain joins TRBV5-4 and TRBJ2-5; D perhaps matches TRBD1 (5 bases). Trimming left V 2 bases short and J 1 base short, with 9 bases between. This CDR3 has 14 residues. Germline lookup yields CDR1 SGHNT and CDR2 YYREEE (reference sequence).

This clone has a single count. This rearrangement joins TRBV6-4 to TRBJ2-1; D is undetermined. The CDR3 totals 13 residues. Germline-derived CDR1 and CDR2 are MRHNA and SNTAGT. The germline V and J ends were trimmed by 0 bases and 9 bases, with 9 bases remaining between them. CDR3 bases: TGTGCCAGCAGTGACTCTATTGGGCTTGAGCAGTTCTTC. Its protein product is CASSDSIGLEQFF.

The CDR3 coding sequence is TGTGCTAGTGGTCAAGGTGAGGGGGGGGCCGGGTATGAGCAGTTCTTC. Protein sequence: CASGQGEGGAGYEQFF. The chain combines TRBV12-5 with TRBJ2-1, with D perhaps matching TRBD2 (7 bases). This CDR3 spans 16 amino acids. The ends were cut back, 5 bases at V and 8 bases at J, with 22 bases in the middle. Germline V lookup: CDR1 LGHNT, CDR2 FRNRAP.

The chain uses TRBV7-9 and TRBJ2-7; perhaps TRBD2 as D (5 bases). V gave up 5 bases and J gave up 5 bases, with 16 bases separating them. Germline V gene sequence: CDR1 SEHNR, CDR2 FQNEAQ (reference sequence). The length of the CDR3 is 14 residues. The CDR3 reads CASSLGAAINEQYF. CDR3 in DNA: TGTGCCAGCAGCCTTGGAGCGGCTATCAACGAGCAGTACTTC.

This chain uses TRBV18 with TRBJ2-7; D is unclear. The CDR3 spans 13 residues. In germline, CDR1 is KGHSH, CDR2 LQKENI. Trimming cost V 3 bases and J 2 bases, with 8 bases left between them. The CDR3 DNA is TGTGCCAGCTCACCGACCGTGACCTACGAGCAGTACTTC. Protein product: CASSPTVTYEQYF.

The V call is TRBV11-2, the J call TRBJ1-1; perhaps TRBD1 as D (5 bases). Per the germline V gene, CDR1 is SGHAT and CDR2 is FQNNGV. The CDR3 has 12 amino acids. V lost 6 bases to trimming and J lost 11 bases, with 16 bases between them. CDR3 nucleotides: TGTGCCAGCAGGGGGGAGGGGCGGGAGGCTTTCTTT. Its protein is CASRGEGREAFF.

The rearrangement links TRBV19 to TRBJ1-5; D call uncertain. This CDR3 contains 13 residues. V was clipped by 3 bases and J by 5 bases, with 8 bases between them. Germline V lookup: CDR1 LNHDA, CDR2 SQIVND (reference sequence). This CDR3 reads CASSIGLYQPQHF. CDR3 coding DNA: TGTGCCAGTAGTATTGGGTTATATCAGCCCCAGCATTTT.

The chain joins TRBV12-3 or TRBV12-4 to TRBJ1-2, with D possibly TRBD1 on 6 matching bases. The CDR3 has 13 amino acids. V dropped 7 bases and J dropped 4 bases, with 13 bases sitting between them. Written as DNA, the CDR3 is TGTGCCAGCACCCCAGGGGAGGGCTATGGCTACACCTTC. This codes for CASTPGEGYGYTF.

V usage is TRBV6-2 or TRBV6-3 and J usage is TRBJ2-4; the D gene is possibly TRBD2 (5 bases). In germline, CDR1 is MNHEY, CDR2 SVGEGT. This CDR3 comprises 14 residues. The germline V and J ends were trimmed by 6 bases and 7 bases, with 16 bases remaining between them. CDR3 sequence reads: CASSALEGPNIQYF. The CDR3 bases are TGTGCCAGCAGCGCACTAGAGGGCCCCAACATTCAGTACTTC.

This clone was picked up one time. The chain uses TRBV30 and TRBJ1-1; possible D gene TRBD1, 6 bases. The CDR3 sequence is 17 residues long. Deletions cut 2 bases from V and 1 base from J, with 20 bases between. Germline V gene lookup returns CDR1 GTSNPN and CDR2 SVGIG (reference sequence). The CDR3 DNA reads TGTGCCTGGAGTAGGGGGTTGCAAGGTTACCAGAACACTGAAGCTTTCTTT. This gives the protein CAWSRGLQGYQNTEAFF.

The genes are TRBV7-2 and TRBJ1-3; weak D call: TRBD1 (6 bases). CDR1 SGHTA and CDR2 FQGNSA come from the germline V gene. The CDR3 length is 16 residues. V dropped 3 bases and J dropped 0 bases, with 12 bases sitting between them. As DNA, the CDR3 is TGTGCCAGCAGCTTGGTCACAGGGATCTCTGGAAACACCATATATTTT. Protein product: CASSLVTGISGNTIYF.

The chain employs TRBV27 and TRBJ2-1, with 8 bases aligning to TRBD2. V dropped 2 bases and J dropped 10; count of bases not matched to a gene: 4. CDR3 length: 13 residues. CDR1 and CDR2 (germline): MNHEY, SMNVEV (reference sequence). Here the CDR3 reads CASSLGLAYEQFF. CDR3 DNA: TGTGCCAGCAGTTTAGGACTAGCTTACGAGCAGTTCTTC.